The rows below give T cell receptor beta chains drawn from one sample of a study of PD-1 blockade in mismatch repair-deficient tumors. The method was immunoSEQ multiplex PCR; TCRdb's version includes in-frame clones alone and lacks a portion of them. Of roughly 16,000 clones listed, around 81% were seen once; the top ten hold 3% to 4%. The sample here was PBMCs, taken 4 weeks after starting pembrolizumab. The receptors were gathered from an adult with mismatch repair-deficient cancer. The conserved cysteine and the conserved F or W are not part of the CDR3 here.

v_call cdr3_aa
TRBV28 ASTPNPGQGGTEAF
TRBV6-5 ASRLPGLDTGELF
TRBV27 ASSRPGTGSNEQY
TRBV6-1 ASRVGVGSNQPQH
TRBV6-1 ASSEVGVFAGELF
TRBV28 ASATDMNTEAF
TRBV4-2 ASSQDRGLGSPLH
TRBV6-1 AAGAGAPYEQY
TRBV19 ASQPLTGMNTEAF
TRBV10-3 AIAGGATGKNNEQF
TRBV18 ASSTTLNTGELF
TRBV19 ARGPKGDQPQH
TRBV6-1 ASRLAGVSYEQY
TRBV4-2 ASSQGSLAGGIDTQY
TRBV10-2 ASGGTVYEQY
TRBV28 ASSSGLALSTDTQY
TRBV10-3 AISEPGTGVLHEQF
TRBV28 ASRGHGKNIQY
TRBV7-9 ASSPPGLAGINEQF
TRBV2 ASSEAVSMETQY
TRBV7-9 ASSLSPTRPTYEQY
TRBV6-6 ASSYGEAGNTIY
TRBV18 ASSPDTGELF
TRBV10-3 AISESSFRSSGNTIY
TRBV7-9 ASTRGETQY
TRBV19 ASSEQGGTEAF
TRBV29-1 SVEGGSFLYAADGYT
TRBV6-1 ASSAGVTGNTIY
TRBV7-8 ASSQSTGLLREQY
TRBV23-1 ASSQCSGTGDYEQY
TRBV5-1 ASSLFGVTTDTQY
TRBV29-1 SVERQAYNEQF
TRBV5-1 ASSLTSGTNTGELF
TRBV5-1 ASSPGGFSGTLETQY
TRBV15 ATSRERAGSPLH